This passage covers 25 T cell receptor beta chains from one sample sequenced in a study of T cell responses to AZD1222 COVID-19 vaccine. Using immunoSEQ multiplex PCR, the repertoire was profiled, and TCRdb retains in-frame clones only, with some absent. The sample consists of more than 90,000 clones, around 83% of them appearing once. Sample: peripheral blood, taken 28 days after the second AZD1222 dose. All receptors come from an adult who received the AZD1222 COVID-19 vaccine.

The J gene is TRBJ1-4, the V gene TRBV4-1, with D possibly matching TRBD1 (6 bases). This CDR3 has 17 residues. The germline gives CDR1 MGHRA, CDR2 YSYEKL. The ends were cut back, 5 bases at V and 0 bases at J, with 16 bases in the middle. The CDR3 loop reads CASSIYAGGATNEKLFF. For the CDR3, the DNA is TGCGCCAGCAGCATCTACGCGGGGGGCGCAACTAATGAAAAACTGTTTTTT.

DNA of the CDR3: TGTGCCAGCAGAGATACCGGGGAGCTGTTTTTT. It specifies CASRDTGELFF. The chain has TRBV11-3 and TRBJ2-2; D gene ambiguous. CDR3 size: 11 residues. Per the germline V gene, CDR1 is SGHNT and CDR2 is YENEEA. V lost 6 bases and J 5 bases, leaving 4 bases between the germline ends.

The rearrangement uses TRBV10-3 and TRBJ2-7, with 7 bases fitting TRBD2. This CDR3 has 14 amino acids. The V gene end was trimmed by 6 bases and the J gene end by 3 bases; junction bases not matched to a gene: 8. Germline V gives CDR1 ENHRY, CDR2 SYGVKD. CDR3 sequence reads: CAIRPLAQFYEQYF. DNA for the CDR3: TGTGCCATCAGGCCACTAGCGCAATTCTACGAGCAGTACTTC.

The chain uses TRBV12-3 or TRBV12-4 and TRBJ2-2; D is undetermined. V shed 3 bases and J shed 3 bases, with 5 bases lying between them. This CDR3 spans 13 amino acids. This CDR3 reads CASSFGHTGELFF. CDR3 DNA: TGTGCCAGCAGTTTCGGGCACACCGGGGAGCTGTTTTTT.

In DNA, the CDR3 is TGTGCCAGCAGCTACGCCAGAGGCTCTGGAAACACCATATATTTT. Translation gives CASSYARGSGNTIYF. J is TRBJ1-3 and V is TRBV6-5; D uncertain. The CDR3 spans 15 residues. The V gene's germline CDR1 is MNHEY and CDR2 SVGAGI. Between the trimmed V and J ends, which lost 6 bases and 0 bases, there was a span of 12 bases.

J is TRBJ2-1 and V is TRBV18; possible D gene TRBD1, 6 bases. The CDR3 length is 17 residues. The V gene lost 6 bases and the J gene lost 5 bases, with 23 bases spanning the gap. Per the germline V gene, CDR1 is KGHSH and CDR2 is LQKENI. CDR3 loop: CASSQTPYEGEHNEQFF. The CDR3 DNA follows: TGTGCCAGCTCGCAAACCCCTTACGAGGGGGAACACAATGAGCAGTTCTTC.

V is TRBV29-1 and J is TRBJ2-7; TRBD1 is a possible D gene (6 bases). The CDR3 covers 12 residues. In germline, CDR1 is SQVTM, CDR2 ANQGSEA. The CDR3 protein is CATIDRLYEQYF. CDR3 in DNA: TGCGCAACTATAGACAGGCTCTACGAGCAGTACTTC.

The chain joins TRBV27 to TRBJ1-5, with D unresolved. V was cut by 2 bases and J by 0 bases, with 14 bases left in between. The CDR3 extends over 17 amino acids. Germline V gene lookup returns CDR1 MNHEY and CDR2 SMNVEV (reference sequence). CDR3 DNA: TGTGCCAGCAGTTTAGGTTATGGCAGGCATAGCAATCAGCCCCAGCATTTT. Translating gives CASSLGYGRHSNQPQHF.

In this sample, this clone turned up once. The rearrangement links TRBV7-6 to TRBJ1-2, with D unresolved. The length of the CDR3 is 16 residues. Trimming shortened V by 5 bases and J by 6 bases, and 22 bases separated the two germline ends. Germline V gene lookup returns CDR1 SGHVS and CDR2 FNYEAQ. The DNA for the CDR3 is TGTGCCAGCAGCGCAAGGTGGGCTACCCTCCGGGATGGCTACACCTTC. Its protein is CASSARWATLRDGYTF.

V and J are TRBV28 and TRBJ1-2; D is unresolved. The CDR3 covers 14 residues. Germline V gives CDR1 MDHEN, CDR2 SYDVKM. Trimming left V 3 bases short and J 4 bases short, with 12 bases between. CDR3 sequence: CASSLPDVSYGYTF. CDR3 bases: TGTGCCAGCAGTTTGCCCGACGTCTCCTATGGCTACACCTTC.

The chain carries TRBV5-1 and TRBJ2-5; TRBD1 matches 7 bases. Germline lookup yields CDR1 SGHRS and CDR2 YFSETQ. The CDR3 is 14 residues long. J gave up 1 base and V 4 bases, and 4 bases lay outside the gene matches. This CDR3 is CASSPGQFQETQYF. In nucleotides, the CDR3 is TGCGCCAGCAGCCCGGGACAGTTCCAAGAGACCCAGTACTTC.

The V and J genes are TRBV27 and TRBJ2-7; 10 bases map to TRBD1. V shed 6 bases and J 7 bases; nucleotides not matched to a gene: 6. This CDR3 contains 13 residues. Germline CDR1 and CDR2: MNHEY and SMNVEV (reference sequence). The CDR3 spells CASRVTGGREQYF. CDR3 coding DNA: TGTGCCAGCAGGGTGACAGGGGGCCGGGAGCAGTACTTC.

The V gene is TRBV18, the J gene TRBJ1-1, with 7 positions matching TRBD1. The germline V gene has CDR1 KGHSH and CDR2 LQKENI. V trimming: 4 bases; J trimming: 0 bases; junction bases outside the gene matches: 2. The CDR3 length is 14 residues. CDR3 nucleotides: TGTGCCAGCTCACGGGACAGCATGAACACTGAAGCTTTCTTT. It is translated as CASSRDSMNTEAFF.

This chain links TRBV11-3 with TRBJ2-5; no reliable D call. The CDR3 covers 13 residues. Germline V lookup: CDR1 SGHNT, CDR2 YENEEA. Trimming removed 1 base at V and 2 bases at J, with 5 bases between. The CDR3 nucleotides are TGTGCCAGCAGCTTAGGATCTCAAGAGACCCAGTACTTC. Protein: CASSLGSQETQYF.

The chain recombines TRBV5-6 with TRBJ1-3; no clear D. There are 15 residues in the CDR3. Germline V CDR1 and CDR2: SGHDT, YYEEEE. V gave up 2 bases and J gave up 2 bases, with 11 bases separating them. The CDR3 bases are TGTGCCAGCAGCTTTGGCACTTTCCCTGGAAACACCATATATTTT. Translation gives CASSFGTFPGNTIYF.

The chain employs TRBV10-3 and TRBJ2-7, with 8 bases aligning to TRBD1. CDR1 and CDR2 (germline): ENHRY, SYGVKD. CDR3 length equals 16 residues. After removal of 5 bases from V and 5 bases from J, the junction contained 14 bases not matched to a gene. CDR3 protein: CAISPVEGQVSHEQYF. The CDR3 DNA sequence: TGTGCCATCAGTCCAGTCGAGGGACAGGTATCCCACGAGCAGTACTTC.

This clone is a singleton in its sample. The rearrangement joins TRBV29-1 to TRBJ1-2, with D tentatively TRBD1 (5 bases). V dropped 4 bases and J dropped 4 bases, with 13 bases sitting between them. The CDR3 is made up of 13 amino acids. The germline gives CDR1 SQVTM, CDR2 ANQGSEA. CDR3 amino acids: CSVVGQGIYGYTF. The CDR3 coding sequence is TGCAGCGTTGTTGGACAAGGGATCTATGGCTACACCTTC. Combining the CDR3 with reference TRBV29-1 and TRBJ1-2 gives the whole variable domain SAVISQKPSRDICQRGTSLTIQCQVDSQVTMMFWYRQQPGQSLTLIATANQGSEATYESGFVIDKFPISRPNLTFSTLTVSNMSPEDSSIYLCSVVGQGIYGYTFGSGTRLTVV.

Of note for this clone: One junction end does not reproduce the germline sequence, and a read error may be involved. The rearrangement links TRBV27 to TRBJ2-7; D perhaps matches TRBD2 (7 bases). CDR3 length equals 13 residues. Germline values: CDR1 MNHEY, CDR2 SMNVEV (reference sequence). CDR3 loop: CAGRAGAAYEQYF. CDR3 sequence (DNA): TGTGCCGGCAGGGCGGGGGCGGCCTACGAGCAGTACTTC.

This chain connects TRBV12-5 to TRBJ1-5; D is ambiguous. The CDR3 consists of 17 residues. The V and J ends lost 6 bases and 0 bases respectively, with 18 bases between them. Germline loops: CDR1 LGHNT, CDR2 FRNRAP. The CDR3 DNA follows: TGTGCTAGTGGCCCTAATCTTCCGGGGTCTAGCAATCAGCCCCAGCATTTT. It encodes CASGPNLPGSSNQPQHF. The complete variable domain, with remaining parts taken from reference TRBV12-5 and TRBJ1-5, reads DARVTQTPRHKVTEMGQEVTMRCQPILGHNTVFWYRQTMMQGLELLAYFRNRAPLDDSGMPKDRFSAEMPDATLATLKIQPSEPRDSAVYFCASGPNLPGSSNQPQHFGDGTRLSIL.

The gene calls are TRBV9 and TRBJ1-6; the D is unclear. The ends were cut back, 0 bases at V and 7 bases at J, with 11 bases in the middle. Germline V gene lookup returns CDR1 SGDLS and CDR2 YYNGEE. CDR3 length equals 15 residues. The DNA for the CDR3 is TGTGCCAGCAGCGTAGGTGGAGGGCGGAATTCACCCCTCCACTTT. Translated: CASSVGGGRNSPLHF.

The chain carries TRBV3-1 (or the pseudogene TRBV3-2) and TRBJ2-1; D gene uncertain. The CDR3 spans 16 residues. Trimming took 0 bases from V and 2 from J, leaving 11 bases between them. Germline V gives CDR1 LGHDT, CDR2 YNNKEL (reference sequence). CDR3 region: CASSQDSGFPYNEQFF. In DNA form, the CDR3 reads TGTGCCAGCAGCCAAGATTCTGGGTTCCCCTACAATGAGCAGTTCTTC.

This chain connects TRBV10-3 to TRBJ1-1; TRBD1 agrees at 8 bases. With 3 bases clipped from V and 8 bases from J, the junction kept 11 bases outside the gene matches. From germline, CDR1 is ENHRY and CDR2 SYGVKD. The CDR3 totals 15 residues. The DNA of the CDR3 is TGTGCCATCAGTGACTCCTCTCCGGGACAGGCAGAAGCTTTCTTT. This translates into CAISDSSPGQAEAFF.

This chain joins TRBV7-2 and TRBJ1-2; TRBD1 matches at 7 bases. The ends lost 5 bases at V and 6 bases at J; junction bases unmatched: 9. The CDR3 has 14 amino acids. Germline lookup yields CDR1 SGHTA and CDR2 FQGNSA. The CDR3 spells CASSPLGQADGYTF. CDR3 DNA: TGTGCCAGCAGCCCTCTCGGACAGGCGGATGGCTACACCTTC. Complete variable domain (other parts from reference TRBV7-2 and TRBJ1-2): GAGVSQSPSNKVTEKGKDVELRCDPISGHTALYWYRQSLGQGLEFLIYFQGNSAPDKSGLPSDRFSAERTGGSVSTLTIQRTQQEDSAVYLCASSPLGQADGYTFGSGTRLTVV.

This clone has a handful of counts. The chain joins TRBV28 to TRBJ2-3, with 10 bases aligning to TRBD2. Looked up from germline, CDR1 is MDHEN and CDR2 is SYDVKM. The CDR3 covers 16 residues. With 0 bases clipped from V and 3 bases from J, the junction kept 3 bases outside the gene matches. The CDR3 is CASSLWLAGETDTQYF. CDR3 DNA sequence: TGTGCCAGCAGTTTATGGCTAGCGGGAGAAACAGATACGCAGTATTTT.

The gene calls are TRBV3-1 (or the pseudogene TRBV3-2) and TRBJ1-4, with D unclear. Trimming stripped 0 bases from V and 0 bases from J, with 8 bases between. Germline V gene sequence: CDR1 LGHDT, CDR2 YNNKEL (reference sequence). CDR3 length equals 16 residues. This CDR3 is CASSQDESATNEKLFF. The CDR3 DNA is TGTGCCAGCAGCCAAGATGAATCGGCAACTAATGAAAAACTGTTTTTT.